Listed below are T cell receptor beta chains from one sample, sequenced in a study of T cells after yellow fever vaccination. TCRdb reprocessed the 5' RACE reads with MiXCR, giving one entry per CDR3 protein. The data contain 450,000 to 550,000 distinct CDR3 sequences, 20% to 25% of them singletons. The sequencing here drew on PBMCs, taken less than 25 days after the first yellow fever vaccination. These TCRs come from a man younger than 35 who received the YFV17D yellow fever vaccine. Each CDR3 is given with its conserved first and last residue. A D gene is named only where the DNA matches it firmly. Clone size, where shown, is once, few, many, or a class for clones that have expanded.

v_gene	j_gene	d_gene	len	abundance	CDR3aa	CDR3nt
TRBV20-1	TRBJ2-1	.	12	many	CSARGLNNEQFF	TGCAGTGCTAGAGGCCTGAACAATGAGCAGTTCTTC
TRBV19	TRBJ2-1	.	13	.	CASSIGPGNEQFF	TGTGCCAGTAGTATTGGGCCCGGAAATGAGCAGTTCTTC
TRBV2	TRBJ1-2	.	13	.	CASRVGGSYGYTF	TGTGCCAGCAGGGTGGGGGGTAGCTATGGCTACACCTTC
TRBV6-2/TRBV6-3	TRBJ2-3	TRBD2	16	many	CASSPGTSVVTDTQYF	TGTGCCAGCAGTCCCGGGACTAGCGTCGTCACAGATACGCAGTATTTT
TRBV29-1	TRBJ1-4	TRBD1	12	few	CSATGTDEKLFF	TGCAGCGCAACCGGGACAGACGAAAAACTGTTTTTT
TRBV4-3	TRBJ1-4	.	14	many	CASSQGHRDEKLFF	TGCGCCAGCAGCCAAGGGCACAGGGACGAAAAACTGTTTTTT
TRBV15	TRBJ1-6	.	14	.	CATSRAQENSPLHF	TGTGCCACCAGCAGAGCACAGGAAAATTCACCCCTCCACTTT
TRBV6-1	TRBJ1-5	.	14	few	CASTRGRGNQPQHF	TGTGCCAGCACCAGGGGTCGAGGCAATCAGCCCCAGCATTTT
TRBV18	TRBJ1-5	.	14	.	CASSYVRLNQPQHF	TGTGCCAGCTCATACGTAAGACTCAATCAGCCCCAGCATTTT
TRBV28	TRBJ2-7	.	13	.	CAAGHLSSYEQYF	TGTGCCGCGGGACACCTGAGCTCCTACGAGCAGTACTTC
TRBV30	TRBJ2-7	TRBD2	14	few	CAWRGLAAVGEQYF	TGTGCCTGGAGGGGACTAGCGGCGGTCGGCGAGCAGTACTTC
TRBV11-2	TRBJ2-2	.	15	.	CASSFGTPGTGELFF	TGTGCCAGCAGCTTCGGGACACCGGGCACCGGGGAGCTGTTTTTT
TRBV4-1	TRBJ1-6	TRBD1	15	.	CASSRLQGTDSPLHF	TGCGCCAGCAGCCGGTTACAGGGGACGGATTCACCCCTCCACTTT
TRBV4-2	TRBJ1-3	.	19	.	CASSQGRAGQGQLGNTIYF	TGTGCCAGCAGCCAAGGAAGGGCCGGGCAGGGGCAGTTGGGAAACACCATATATTTT
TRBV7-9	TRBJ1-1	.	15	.	CASSPRTGRGTEAFF	TGTGCCAGCAGCCCCAGGACGGGTAGGGGTACTGAAGCTTTCTTT
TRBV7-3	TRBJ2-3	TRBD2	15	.	CASSLTSGGGGTQYF	TGTGCCAGCAGCTTAACGTCCGGCGGGGGGGGTACGCAGTATTTT
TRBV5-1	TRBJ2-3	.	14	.	CASSLDEAADTQYF	TGCGCCAGCAGCTTGGATGAGGCGGCAGATACGCAGTATTTT
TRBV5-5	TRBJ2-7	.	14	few	CASSLAPGNYEQYF	TGTGCCAGCAGCTTGGCCCCCGGCAACTACGAGCAGTACTTC
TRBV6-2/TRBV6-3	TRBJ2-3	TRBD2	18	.	CASSSYPGLAGGTDTQYF	TGTGCCAGCAGCAGCTATCCGGGACTAGCGGGGGGCACAGATACGCAGTATTTT
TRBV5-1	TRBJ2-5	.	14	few	CASSLAGDLETQYF	TGCGCCAGCAGCTTGGCGGGGGATTTGGAGACCCAGTACTTC
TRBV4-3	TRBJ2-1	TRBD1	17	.	CASSQDPQGASYNEQFF	TGCGCCAGCAGCCAAGATCCCCAGGGGGCAAGCTACAATGAGCAGTTCTTC
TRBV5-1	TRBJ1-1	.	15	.	CASSLGGKSWTEAFF	TGCGCCAGCAGCCTGGGCGGGAAGAGTTGGACTGAAGCTTTCTTT
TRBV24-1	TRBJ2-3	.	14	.	CATSDSGRRNTQYF	TGTGCCACCAGTGATTCCGGCAGGCGAAATACGCAGTATTTT
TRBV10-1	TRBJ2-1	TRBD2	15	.	CASRAHLAGDNEQFF	TGCGCCAGCAGGGCCCACCTAGCGGGGGACAATGAGCAGTTCTTC
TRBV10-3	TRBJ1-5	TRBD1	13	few	CAIRGQGDQPQHF	TGTGCCATCAGGGGACAGGGGGATCAGCCCCAGCATTTT
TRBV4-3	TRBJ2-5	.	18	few	CASSQLPGDGWSGETQYF	TGCGCCAGCAGCCAACTCCCTGGCGACGGCTGGTCAGGAGAGACCCAGTACTTC
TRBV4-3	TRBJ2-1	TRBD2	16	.	CASSHLGLAGGGEQFF	TGCGCCAGCAGCCACCTTGGACTAGCGGGGGGAGGGGAGCAGTTCTTC
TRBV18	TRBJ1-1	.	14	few	CASSPGGHNTEAFF	TGTGCCAGCTCACCAGGTGGACACAACACTGAAGCTTTCTTT
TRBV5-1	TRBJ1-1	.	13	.	CASSLSPAREAFF	TGCGCCAGCAGCTTGTCTCCAGCCCGAGAAGCTTTCTTT
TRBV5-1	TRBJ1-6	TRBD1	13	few	CASTRDSNSPLHF	TGCGCCAGCACCCGGGACAGCAATTCACCCCTCCACTTT
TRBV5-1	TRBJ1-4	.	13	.	CASSQTVNEKLFF	TGCGCCAGCAGCCAGACAGTTAATGAAAAACTGTTTTTT
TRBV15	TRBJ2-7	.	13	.	CATSSRTNYEQYF	TGTGCCACCAGCAGTCGGACTAACTACGAGCAGTACTTC